The T cell receptor beta chain under discussion was sequenced for a study of a mutant IDH1 vaccine in newly diagnosed glioma. On the study more broadly: Treated individuals were approximately 60% male and approximately 38% female, averaging approximately 40 years of age. Before enrollment, patients got radiotherapy alone, temozolomide alone, or mostly the combination.

Details on this clone: The antigen is undetermined.

Notes on the study in general: Changes in top peripheral clonotypes did not appear linked to pseudoprogression.

Germline CDR1 reads LGHNA; CDR2 reads YNFKEQ. This CDR3 contains 18 residues. Deletions cut 2 bases from V and 0 bases from J, with 16 bases between. Time point in this sample: week 35, safety follow-up. Vaccine doses each comprised 300 ug of mutant IDH1 20-mer peptide, with topical imiquimod. Libraries were prepared by immunoSEQ multiplex PCR; TCRdb keeps only in-frame clonotypes and omits some of them. Altogether tens of thousands of clones are present, about 86% being singletons, with the ten largest covering roughly 5%. The specimen comprised PBMCs, sampled from a glioma patient whose treatment included an IDH1 peptide vaccine. V and J are TRBV4-2 and TRBJ1-4; D is perhaps TRBD1 (5 bases). The clonotype was recovered from a woman in her 40s with glioma. Some clones in this sample may be carry-over from other donors' samples. CDR3 protein: CASSQYMGVGSTNEKLFF. In DNA form, the CDR3 reads TGTGCCAGCAGCCAATACATGGGGGTTGGGTCAACTAATGAAAAACTGTTTTTT.